This T cell receptor (beta chain) comes out of a study of cytomegalovirus exposure and HLA in healthy donors. V lost 5 bases and J lost 5, with 9 bases in between. The CDR3 is 13 amino acids. Germline V gene lookup returns CDR1 SEHNR and CDR2 FQNEAQ (reference sequence). PCR was performed using 60 Vbeta and 13 Jbeta primers. Libraries were prepared by immunoSEQ multiplex PCR; TCRdb keeps only in-frame clonotypes and omits some of them. This sample has some 150,000 clones, with around 73% found just once. The sequenced sample was PBMCs. The chain joins TRBV7-9 to TRBJ1-4; no definite D call. The receptor was isolated from a male donor in good health and CMV-seronegative. The CDR3 here is CASSLDWNEKLFF. The CDR3 nucleotides are TGTGCCAGCAGCCTCGACTGGAATGAAAAACTGTTTTTT. The full variable domain, completed using reference TRBV7-9 and TRBJ1-4, is DTGVSQNPRHKITKRGQNVTFRCDPISEHNRLYWYRQTLGQGPEFLTYFQNEAQLEKSRLLSDRFSAERPKGSFSTLEIQRTEQGDSAMYLCASSLDWNEKLFFGSGTQLSVL.